These 16 T cell receptor beta chains were sequenced from one sample in a study of neurological immune-mediated disorders (dated by TCRdb to the late 2010s). Libraries were constructed by 5' RACE. Sequencing used an Illumina HiSeq 2500. The public reads were quality trimmed at Q25 with fastp and then assembled into clones with MiXCR by TCRdb, keeping productive beta chains. Under each unique CDR3 protein, matching rows form one entry showing the most common genes and DNA. The sample yields tens of thousands of distinct CDR3 sequences; about 3% were counted once. 5.5% to 6% of the sample is held by the ten biggest clonotypes. Sequencing was carried out using PBMCs. These receptors were collected from a man aged 35-49 years with multiple sclerosis.

This clonotype was seen at least ten times. This chain links TRBV27 with TRBJ2-3; 13 bases are a match to TRBD2. V was pared by 0 bases and J by 5 bases, with 5 bases of the junction left unmatched. The CDR3 spans 17 residues. Germline loops: CDR1 MNHEY, CDR2 SMNVEV (reference sequence). The CDR3 DNA follows: TGTGCCAGCAGTTTATCCCCACTAGCGGGGGGGCGAGATACGCAGTATTTT. Translating gives CASSLSPLAGGRDTQYF.

This clonotype was seen ten or more times. The chain couples TRBV5-1 to TRBJ2-4; unclear D gene. The V end was cut by 4 bases, the J end by 2 bases, with 10 bases between. CDR1 and CDR2 (germline): SGHRS, YFSETQ. This CDR3 spans 14 amino acids. In DNA, the CDR3 is TGCGCCAGCAGCAACACCGATACCAAAAACATTCAGTACTTC. Amino acid sequence: CASSNTDTKNIQYF.

This clonotype showed up many times. The chain links TRBV5-1 to TRBJ2-3, with TRBD1 matching over 9 bases. This CDR3 has 15 residues. In germline, CDR1 is SGHRS, CDR2 YFSETQ. Trimming removed 4 bases from V and 2 bases from J; junction bases left unmatched: 5. The CDR3 bases are TGCGCCAGCAGCGGCGGGACAGGGTACACAGATACGCAGTATTTT. Protein product: CASSGGTGYTDTQYF.

This clonotype was recorded many times. V usage is TRBV6-1 and J usage is TRBJ2-6, with D possibly being TRBD1 or TRBD2 (6 bases each). The V end was cut by 8 bases, the J end by 0 bases, with 17 bases between. Germline V gene lookup returns CDR1 MNHNS and CDR2 SASEGT. The CDR3 covers 17 residues. The CDR3 bases are TGTGCCAGCTCGTGGGGGGCCCTTACCTCTGGGGCCAACGTCCTGACTTTC. Translation: CASSWGALTSGANVLTF.

This clonotype was seen many times. The CDR3 loop is CASSRDRGATGELFF. CDR3 in DNA: TGTGCCAGCAGCCGGGACAGGGGTGCCACCGGGGAGCTGTTTTTT. V is TRBV6-1 and J is TRBJ2-2, with TRBD1 matching over 10 bases. Germline V lookup: CDR1 MNHNS, CDR2 SASEGT. The CDR3 loop spans 15 amino acids. V lost 6 bases to trimming and J lost 4 bases; unmatched junction nucleotides: 5.

This clonotype was seen repeatedly, ten times or more. V gene TRBV18 combines with J gene TRBJ2-3; no clear D. With 3 bases removed from V and 4 bases from J, the gap between germline ends came to 8 bases. The CDR3 has 13 amino acids. CDR1 and CDR2 from the germline V gene are KGHSH and LQKENI. The CDR3: CASSPPRADTQYF. The CDR3 DNA sequence: TGTGCCAGCTCACCCCCCAGAGCAGATACGCAGTATTTT.

Many counts were recorded for this clonotype. This chain joins TRBV29-1 and TRBJ1-2; D possibly corresponds to TRBD1 (6 bases). Trimming left V 7 bases short and J 6 bases short, with 18 bases between. Germline V gives CDR1 SQVTM, CDR2 ANQGSEA. The CDR3 extends over 13 amino acids. The CDR3 sequence: CSADSLELNGYTF. The CDR3 DNA sequence: TGCAGCGCGGACAGTTTGGAGTTAAATGGCTACACCTTC.

This clonotype was seen many times. The chain is built from TRBV29-1 and TRBJ2-1; D remains ambiguous. Trimming removed 3 bases at V and 3 bases at J, with 6 bases between. From germline, CDR1 is SQVTM and CDR2 ANQGSEA. This CDR3 has 12 amino acids. In nucleotides, the CDR3 is TGCAGCGTTGAGAAGGGCTACAATGAGCAGTTCTTC. Its protein product is CSVEKGYNEQFF.

This clonotype was seen many times. This chain connects TRBV10-3 to TRBJ2-2; D perhaps matches TRBD1 (5 bases). Looked up from germline, CDR1 is ENHRY and CDR2 is SYGVKD. Trimming pared 2 bases from V and 7 bases from J, leaving 8 bases between. The CDR3 contains 13 residues. This chain's CDR3 is CAISEGAGGELFF. The CDR3 DNA sequence: TGTGCCATCAGTGAGGGGGCCGGCGGGGAGCTGTTTTTT.

This clonotype was seen many times. V gene TRBV9 combines with J gene TRBJ1-5, with no clear D. Germline loops: CDR1 SGDLS, CDR2 YYNGEE. Deletions cut 0 bases from V and 3 bases from J, with 10 bases between. The CDR3 contains 15 residues. The CDR3 coding sequence is TGTGCCAGCAGCGTAGGGTCAGGATTCAATCAGCCCCAGCATTTT. Amino acid sequence: CASSVGSGFNQPQHF.

This clonotype has ten or more counts. The chain employs TRBV29-1 and TRBJ2-1, with TRBD1 matching 10 bases. Unmatched junction bases numbered 5, after V lost 5 bases and J lost 7 bases. Per the germline V gene, CDR1 is SQVTM and CDR2 is ANQGSEA. This CDR3 has 13 amino acids. CDR3 residues: CSVSDRGQNEQFF. The CDR3 nucleotides are TGCAGCGTTAGCGACAGGGGGCAAAATGAGCAGTTCTTC.

This clonotype was seen at least ten times. This chain links TRBV2 with TRBJ1-5, with D perhaps TRBD1 (6 bases). The CDR3 loop spans 15 amino acids. V was shortened by 1 base and J by 2 bases, with 9 bases between the two germline ends. Germline V gene sequence: CDR1 SNHLY, CDR2 FYNNEI. This CDR3 reads CASSEDRVGNQPQHF. CDR3 DNA: TGTGCCAGCAGTGAAGACAGGGTGGGCAATCAGCCCCAGCATTTT.

In its sample, this clonotype was seen many times. Relative to the germline gene, one junction end is altered; a read error may explain this. This chain links TRBV12-3 or TRBV12-4 with TRBJ1-5, with TRBD1 identical over 7 bases. CDR3 length: 14 amino acids. The CDR3 region is CASTKGQNNQPQNF. CDR3 bases: TGTGCCAGCACCAAGGGACAGAACAATCAGCCCCAGAATTTT.

At least ten counts were recorded for this clonotype. V is TRBV5-5 and J is TRBJ2-3, with D hard to call. Trimming pared 0 bases from V and 0 bases from J, leaving 11 bases between. This CDR3 is 16 amino acids long. CDR1 and CDR2 from the germline V gene are SGHKS and YYEKEE (reference sequence). CDR3 protein: CASSLAPGRSTDTQYF. In DNA, the CDR3 is TGTGCCAGCAGCTTGGCTCCCGGACGGAGCACAGATACGCAGTATTTT.

This clonotype was observed a few times. The chain carries TRBV12-3 or TRBV12-4 and TRBJ2-2, with D hard to call. The CDR3 is 14 amino acids. The V end lost 5 bases, the J end lost 4 bases, and 11 bases lay between the germline ends. CDR3 nucleotides: TGTGCCAGCAGTCTCGACCGATCCACCGGGGAGCTGTTTTTT. This translates into CASSLDRSTGELFF.

Judged by abundance, this clonotype is medium-sized. Here the CDR3 DNA reads TGCGCCAGCAGCCACCAGACAGGGGATAATTCACCCCTCCACTTT. This sequence encodes CASSHQTGDNSPLHF. The chain uses TRBV4-1 and TRBJ1-6, with 8 bases matching TRBD1. V lost 3 bases and J lost 5; bases outside the gene matches: 3. The V gene's germline CDR1 is MGHRA and CDR2 YSYEKL. The CDR3 sequence is 15 residues long.